Presented here are 26 T cell receptor beta chains from one specimen sequenced in a study of a mutant IDH1 vaccine in newly diagnosed glioma (dated by TCRdb to about 2021). The method was the immunoSEQ multiplex PCR assay. TCRdb limited this immuneACCESS table to in-frame rearrangements with V and J called. A share of clones is missing; checked studies link under half to unresolved V genes, and the rest is unexplained. Across this sample there are around 50,000 clones, with about 77% seen only once. Over 4.5% of the sample goes to the ten largest clones. This specimen's time point label, interpreted: week 5, during vaccination. Each vaccine dose was 300 ug of a 20-mer mutant IDH1 peptide in Montanide, given subcutaneously with topical imiquimod. Their target antigens are unknown. The starting material was PBMCs, obtained from a glioma patient whose treatment included an IDH1 peptide vaccine. The receptor set was obtained from a man in his fifties with glioma.

The rearrangement uses TRBV29-1 and TRBJ1-2; D unresolved. The V end was cut by 1 base, the J end by 8 bases, with 8 bases between. There are 11 residues in the CDR3. Germline CDR1 reads SQVTM; CDR2 reads ANQGSEA. The CDR3 region has the DNA TGCAGCGTTGAAGGGGGTGAGGGCTACACCTTC. Translated: CSVEGGEGYTF.

This chain joins TRBV19 and TRBJ2-2; TRBD1 is a possible D gene (6 bases). This CDR3 region has 16 residues. From germline, CDR1 is LNHDA and CDR2 SQIVND (reference sequence). The V and J ends lost 4 bases and 1 base respectively, with 13 bases between them. The CDR3 here is CASSKRRGENTGELFF. Here the CDR3 DNA reads TGTGCCAGTAGTAAACGCAGGGGCGAGAACACCGGGGAGCTGTTTTTT. The full variable domain, rest sourced from reference TRBV19 and TRBJ2-2, is DGGITQSPKYLFRKEGQNVTLSCEQNLNHDAMYWYRQDPGQGLRLIYYSQIVNDFQKGDIAEGYSVSREKKESFPLTVTSAQKNPTAFYLCASSKRRGENTGELFFGEGSRLTVL.

The chain recombines TRBV30 with TRBJ2-1; 7 bases match TRBD2. CDR1 and CDR2 from the germline V gene are GTSNPN and SVGIG (reference sequence). The CDR3 runs 13 residues. Trimming at V came to 7 bases and at J to 6 bases, leaving 9 bases not matched to a gene. The CDR3 sequence: CALAGQTRNEQFF. In nucleotides, the CDR3 is TGTGCCTTAGCGGGCCAAACCCGCAATGAGCAGTTCTTC.

The genes are TRBV4-3 and TRBJ1-2; D is undetermined. Germline CDR1 and CDR2: LGHNA and YSLEER. The V end was cut by 0 bases, the J end by 4 bases, with 15 bases between. This CDR3 comprises 16 residues. This CDR3 is CASSQDINGVLYGYTF. The CDR3 DNA reads TGCGCCAGCAGCCAAGATATAAATGGGGTTCTCTATGGCTACACCTTC.

The chain joins TRBV28 to TRBJ2-3; tentatively, D is TRBD2 (6 bases). CDR3 length: 18 residues. V was shortened by 1 base and J by 5 bases, with 22 bases between the two germline ends. From germline, CDR1 is MDHEN and CDR2 SYDVKM. This chain's CDR3 is CASSLSGRGGLLKDTQYF. Written as DNA, the CDR3 is TGTGCCAGCAGTTTATCCGGGCGAGGAGGACTACTAAAAGATACGCAGTATTTT.

The chain has TRBV9 and TRBJ2-2, with no clear D. Germline V lookup: CDR1 SGDLS, CDR2 YYNGEE. Trimming stripped 2 bases from V and 5 bases from J, with 7 bases between. The CDR3 runs to 13 residues. CDR3 bases: TGTGCCAGCAGCGTCGTGGGGACCGGGGAGCTGTTTTTT. It specifies CASSVVGTGELFF.

The gene calls are TRBV5-6 and TRBJ2-5; TRBD1 might be the D (5 bases). V was cut by 1 base and J by 3 bases, with 10 bases left in between. The germline V gene has CDR1 SGHDT and CDR2 YYEEEE. This CDR3 contains 14 residues. The CDR3 DNA is TGTGCCAGCAGCTTGATTATAGGGGAAGAGACCCAGTACTTC. It translates to CASSLIIGEETQYF. Using reference TRBV5-6 and TRBJ2-5 for the parts outside the CDR3, the full variable domain is DAGVTQSPTHLIKTRGQQVTLRCSPKSGHDTVSWYQQALGQGPQFIFQYYEEEERQRGNFPDRFSGHQFPNYSSELNVNALLLGDSALYLCASSLIIGEETQYFGPGTRLLVL.

The chain is built from TRBV29-1 and TRBJ1-1; 7 bases fit TRBD1. The CDR3 contains 12 residues. Germline-derived CDR1 and CDR2 are SQVTM and ANQGSEA. The V and J ends lost 7 bases and 5 bases, in that order; junction bases with no gene match: 7. CDR3 sequence (DNA): TGCAGCGCAGGGCCAGGGGGGACTGAAGCTTTCTTT. This sequence encodes CSAGPGGTEAFF.

The chain employs TRBV4-3 and TRBJ2-7, with 9 bases that match TRBD2. The length of the CDR3 is 15 residues. From germline, CDR1 is LGHNA and CDR2 YSLEER. V dropped 4 bases and J dropped 3; count of bases not matched to a gene: 7. Here the CDR3 reads CASSPFSGGVYEQYF. The CDR3 DNA sequence: TGCGCCAGCAGCCCATTTAGCGGGGGCGTCTACGAGCAGTACTTC.

The chain employs TRBV13 and TRBJ2-7; D uncertain. The CDR3 is 12 amino acids. CDR1 is PRHDT and CDR2 is FYEKMQ in the germline V gene (reference sequence). V was trimmed by 4 bases and J by 3 bases, leaving 7 bases between them. For the CDR3, the DNA is TGTGCCAGCAGCTGGACGGGCTACGAGCAGTACTTC. Its translation is CASSWTGYEQYF.

The chain carries TRBV6-1 and TRBJ2-3, with 12 nucleotides matching TRBD2. Germline values: CDR1 MNHNS, CDR2 SASEGT. The CDR3 covers 15 residues. V shed 2 bases and J 4 bases; nucleotides not matched to a gene: 1. The CDR3 spells CASSELAGGPDTQYF. CDR3 bases: TGTGCCAGCAGTGAACTAGCGGGGGGGCCAGATACGCAGTATTTT.

This clone has a handful of counts. The chain links TRBV30 to TRBJ2-4, with D unclear. V was cut by 1 base and J by 0 bases, with 10 bases left in between. CDR1 and CDR2 from the germline V gene are GTSNPN and SVGIG (reference sequence). CDR3 size: 15 residues. The DNA for the CDR3 is TGTGCCTGGAGTGAGGGCACGGTAGCCAAAAACATTCAGTACTTC. Its translation is CAWSEGTVAKNIQYF.

V usage is TRBV2 and J usage is TRBJ1-1; 8 bases are a match to TRBD1. The CDR3 sequence is 14 residues long. CDR1 and CDR2 from the germline V gene are SNHLY and FYNNEI. V lost 7 bases and J lost 1; bases outside the gene matches: 5. CDR3 loop: CASKSGTGNTEAFF. CDR3 DNA sequence: TGTGCCAGCAAGTCAGGGACAGGGAACACTGAAGCTTTCTTT.

This chain joins TRBV11-2 and TRBJ1-5; TRBD1 might be the D (6 bases). The ends were cut back, 0 bases at V and 9 bases at J, with 12 bases in the middle. CDR1 is SGHAT, CDR2 FQNNGV, per germline. The CDR3 totals 14 residues. Here the CDR3 reads CASSLEGQMGPQHF. DNA for the CDR3: TGTGCCAGCAGCTTAGAAGGACAGATGGGGCCCCAGCATTTT.

This chain connects TRBV6-5 to TRBJ1-5; tentative D call: TRBD1 (5 bases). The CDR3 is 15 amino acids. Trimming cost V 5 bases and J 9 bases, with 20 bases left between them. From germline, CDR1 is MNHEY and CDR2 SVGAGI. CDR3 sequence: CASSRGRQSSGPQHF. CDR3 nucleotides: TGTGCCAGCAGTCGTGGCCGACAGTCGTCTGGGCCCCAGCATTTT.

The chain combines TRBV19 with TRBJ2-1, with 7 bases fitting TRBD1. This CDR3 contains 13 residues. V lost 10 bases and J lost 6; bases outside the gene matches: 9. Germline-derived CDR1 and CDR2 are LNHDA and SQIVND (reference sequence). CDR3 sequence: CATARDSSNEQFF. Here the CDR3 DNA reads TGTGCCACCGCCCGGGACAGCTCCAATGAGCAGTTCTTC.

The chain carries TRBV19 and TRBJ2-7; D is perhaps TRBD2 (6 bases). Germline assignment: CDR1 LNHDA and CDR2 SQIVND (reference sequence). Trimming left V 1 base short and J 7 bases short, with 11 bases between. The CDR3 is made up of 13 amino acids. In DNA, the CDR3 is TGTGCCAGTAGTATAGGAGGCGGGGATGAGCAGTACTTC. Its protein is CASSIGGGDEQYF.

This chain connects TRBV6-5 to TRBJ1-3, with TRBD1 as a possible D gene (6 bases). V was pared by 7 bases and J by 3 bases, with 13 bases between. The length of the CDR3 is 14 residues. Germline lookup yields CDR1 MNHEY and CDR2 SVGAGI. CDR3 sequence: CASTRTAGGNTIYF. The CDR3 nucleotides are TGTGCCAGCACCCGGACAGCCGGTGGAAACACCATATATTTT.

This chain uses TRBV2 with TRBJ1-6, with 9 bases aligning to TRBD1. The CDR3 covers 13 residues. Germline V CDR1 and CDR2: SNHLY, FYNNEI. Germline trimming cut 6 bases from V and 9 bases from J; bases unmatched to any gene: 3. CDR3 nucleotide sequence: TGTGCCAGCAGGAACAGGGGGCGTTCACCCCTCCACTTT. Its translation: CASRNRGRSPLHF.

The chain has TRBV6-5 and TRBJ1-5; the D gene is possibly TRBD1 (5 bases). Trimming removed 5 bases at V and 6 bases at J, with 8 bases between. CDR1 and CDR2 (germline): MNHEY, SVGAGI. The CDR3 extends over 12 amino acids. The CDR3 loop is CASSQQGQPQHF. CDR3 in DNA: TGTGCCAGCAGTCAGCAGGGTCAGCCCCAGCATTTT.

The chain links TRBV2 to TRBJ1-2; D unresolved. This CDR3 contains 15 residues. Germline V CDR1 and CDR2: SNHLY, FYNNEI. V gave up 4 bases and J gave up 0 bases, with 12 bases separating them. The CDR3 loop reads CASSVGSRTNYGYTF. CDR3 sequence (DNA): TGTGCCAGCAGTGTTGGCAGCCGAACTAACTATGGCTACACCTTC.

The chain has TRBV5-1 and TRBJ1-1; D might be TRBD1 (5 bases). V lost 0 bases, J lost 5 bases, and 11 bases lay in between. This CDR3 has 14 amino acids. Germline V gene sequence: CDR1 SGHRS, CDR2 YFSETQ. In DNA, the CDR3 is TGCGCCAGCAGCTTGGCCGGGGGGAGGACTGAAGCTTTCTTT. Amino acid sequence: CASSLAGGRTEAFF.

This chain joins TRBV18 and TRBJ2-7; possible D gene TRBD1, 7 bases. Trimming stripped 6 bases from V and 3 bases from J, with 18 bases between. The CDR3 has 15 amino acids. Germline CDR1 is KGHSH and CDR2 is LQKENI. The CDR3 nucleotides read TGTGCCAGCTCCCCCAGGGGGGCAGCCAACTACGAGCAGTACTTC. Encoded protein: CASSPRGAANYEQYF.

This clone has only a few counts. The chain recombines TRBV10-1 with TRBJ1-1; TRBD1 is a possible D gene (6 bases). V lost 1 base and J lost 7, with 16 bases in between. Germline-derived CDR1 and CDR2 are WNHNN and SYGVQD (reference sequence). CDR3 size: 15 residues. CDR3 residues: CASSEFTGFGGEAFF. The CDR3 DNA reads TGCGCCAGCAGTGAGTTTACAGGGTTCGGCGGTGAAGCTTTCTTT.

The V gene is TRBV2, the J gene TRBJ1-6, with 7 bases matching TRBD1. From germline, CDR1 is SNHLY and CDR2 FYNNEI. This CDR3 has 15 residues. V shed 1 base and J 7 bases; nucleotides not matched to a gene: 4. The DNA of the CDR3 is TGTGCCAGCAGTGAAGGGAGGGGGCACAATTCACCCCTCCACTTT. It encodes CASSEGRGHNSPLHF.

The chain is built from TRBV13 and TRBJ1-2; D gene uncertain. Trimming left V 4 bases short and J 7 bases short, with 13 bases between. This CDR3 has 13 residues. Germline assignment: CDR1 PRHDT and CDR2 FYEKMQ (reference sequence). The CDR3: CASSSGVFFGYTF. In nucleotides, the CDR3 is TGTGCCAGCAGCTCGGGAGTTTTTTTTGGCTACACCTTC.